The rows below give T cell receptor beta chains drawn from one sample of a study of blood T cell repertoires in COVID-19. Libraries were prepared by immunoSEQ multiplex PCR; TCRdb keeps only in-frame clonotypes and omits some of them. Of 150,000 or so clones listed, about 80% are singletons. The source material was PBMCs or T cells enriched from blood (not recorded which). The source of these receptors is a woman between 50 and 59 years old who had recovered from COVID-19. Each CDR3 is given with its conserved first and last residue. Each record gives: D gene, J gene, V gene, clone size, CDR3 protein, CDR3 DNA. D genes are given only for firm matches. Size is stated for part of the rows, as once, few or many counts, or as a class when the clone is expanded.

TRBD2	TRBJ2-1	TRBV28	few	CASSPVLLLAGGRFGEQFF	TGTGCCAGCAGCCCCGTGCTTCTCCTAGCGGGAGGGCGGTTCGGTGAGCAGTTCTTC
NA	TRBJ1-2	TRBV6-1	NA	CASSEGTRSGANYGYTF	TGTGCCAGCAGTGAAGGGACAAGGTCGGGAGCCAACTATGGCTACACCTTC
NA	TRBJ1-6	TRBV3-1/TRBV3-2	NA	CASSQDRGSYNSPLHF	TGTGCCAGCAGCCAAGATAGAGGGTCCTATAATTCACCCCTCCACTTT
NA	TRBJ2-1	TRBV11-3	NA	CASSPRSGAYSYNEQFF	TGTGCCAGCAGCCCGAGGAGCGGCGCTTACTCCTACAATGAGCAGTTCTTC
TRBD2	TRBJ2-1	TRBV9	NA	CASSFLAGTYNEQFF	TGTGCCAGCAGCTTCCTAGCGGGAACCTACAATGAGCAGTTCTTC
NA	TRBJ1-2	TRBV19	NA	CASSSEQGSYGYTF	TGTGCCAGTAGTAGCGAACAGGGATCCTATGGCTACACCTTC
NA	TRBJ2-2	TRBV18	NA	CASSPPRGNTGELFF	TGTGCCAGCTCACCACCTCGCGGGAACACCGGGGAGCTGTTTTTT
NA	TRBJ1-1	TRBV28	NA	CASSPPNMNTEAFF	TGTGCCAGCAGTCCACCGAACATGAACACTGAAGCTTTCTTT
NA	TRBJ1-5	TRBV10-3	NA	CAISDSREQPQHF	TGTGCCATCAGTGACTCGAGGGAACAGCCCCAGCATTTT
NA	TRBJ2-1	TRBV5-1	few	CASSLDYSYNEQFF	TGCGCCAGCAGCTTGGACTATTCCTACAATGAGCAGTTCTTC
NA	TRBJ2-7	TRBV7-2	NA	CASSLGPGHLYEQYF	TGTGCCAGCAGTTTGGGTCCGGGACACCTCTACGAGCAGTACTTC
NA	TRBJ1-1	TRBV5-4	NA	CASSGSGPAFF	TGTGCCAGCAGCGGGAGTGGGCCGGCTTTCTTT
NA	TRBJ1-1	TRBV15	NA	CATSTGQFYMNTEAFF	TGTGCCACCAGCACCGGACAGTTCTACATGAACACTGAAGCTTTCTTT
NA	TRBJ2-5	TRBV11-2	NA	CASRFDRQETQYF	TGTGCCAGCAGGTTCGACAGGCAAGAGACCCAGTACTTC
TRBD1	TRBJ2-1	TRBV7-8	NA	CASSTDRVSEQFF	TGTGCCAGCAGCACTGACAGGGTGAGTGAGCAGTTCTTC
TRBD1	TRBJ1-2	TRBV29-1	NA	CSVRAGGQGSSGYTF	TGCAGCGTTAGGGCCGGTGGACAGGGCTCGTCTGGCTACACCTTC
TRBD1	TRBJ1-6	TRBV10-2	NA	CASRSGTVNFKENSPLHF	TGCGCCAGCAGGTCCGGGACAGTAAATTTCAAAGAAAATTCACCCCTCCACTTT
NA	TRBJ1-3	TRBV5-5	NA	CASSLQQYSSGNTIYF	TGTGCCAGCAGCCTACAGCAGTATTCCTCTGGAAACACCATATATTTT
NA	TRBJ1-1	TRBV9	once	CASSVWQNTEAFF	TGTGCCAGCAGCGTATGGCAGAACACTGAAGCTTTCTTT
TRBD1	TRBJ1-2	TRBV5-1	NA	CASSDRGLDYGYTF	TGCGCCAGCAGCGACAGGGGGCTCGACTATGGCTACACCTTC
NA	TRBJ1-1	TRBV9	NA	CASSVDTNTEAFF	TGTGCCAGCAGCGTTGACACTAACACTGAAGCTTTCTTT
TRBD2	TRBJ2-2	TRBV5-4	NA	CASSSGTSGVGELFF	TGTGCCAGCAGTTCCGGGACTAGCGGGGTCGGGGAGCTGTTTTTT
TRBD2	TRBJ2-7	TRBV27	NA	CASSLAGGNHEQYF	TGTGCCAGCAGTCTAGCGGGAGGAAACCACGAGCAGTACTTC
TRBD1	TRBJ1-4	TRBV7-9	NA	CASSSPPGQIATNEKLFF	TGTGCCAGCAGCTCACCCCCGGGACAGATAGCAACTAATGAAAAACTGTTTTTT
TRBD1	TRBJ1-6	TRBV19	NA	CASSPRQGTIEPLHF	TGTGCCAGTAGTCCGAGACAGGGAACAATTGAACCCCTCCACTTT
TRBD2	TRBJ2-1	TRBV4-1	NA	CASSRGPSGYNEQFF	TGCGCCAGCAGCCGCGGACCTAGCGGTTACAATGAGCAGTTCTTC
NA	TRBJ2-3	TRBV4-1	NA	CASSQDPSSVASTDTQYF	TGCGCCAGCAGCCAAGATCCTAGCTCGGTCGCTAGCACAGATACGCAGTATTTT
NA	TRBJ1-5	TRBV2	NA	CASNQDGADQPQHF	TGTGCCAGCAATCAGGATGGGGCGGATCAGCCCCAGCATTTT
TRBD1	TRBJ2-5	TRBV6-5	NA	CASKDRGNQETQYF	TGTGCCAGCAAGGACAGGGGAAACCAAGAGACCCAGTACTTC
NA	TRBJ1-1	TRBV6-1	NA	CASSENWGGTEAFF	TGTGCCAGCAGTGAAAACTGGGGGGGCACTGAAGCTTTCTTT
TRBD2	TRBJ2-1	TRBV6-5	NA	CASSSLGLAGVEQFF	TGTGCCAGCAGTTCCCTCGGACTAGCGGGGGTTGAGCAGTTCTTC
TRBD2	TRBJ2-7	TRBV25-1	NA	CASSAGSAGGYEQYF	TGTGCCAGCAGCGCCGGCAGTGCGGGAGGATACGAGCAGTACTTC
TRBD2	TRBJ2-1	TRBV3-1/TRBV3-2	NA	CASSQENLIGGRANNEQFF	TGTGCCAGCAGCCAAGAAAATTTGATAGGCGGGAGGGCCAACAATGAGCAGTTCTTC